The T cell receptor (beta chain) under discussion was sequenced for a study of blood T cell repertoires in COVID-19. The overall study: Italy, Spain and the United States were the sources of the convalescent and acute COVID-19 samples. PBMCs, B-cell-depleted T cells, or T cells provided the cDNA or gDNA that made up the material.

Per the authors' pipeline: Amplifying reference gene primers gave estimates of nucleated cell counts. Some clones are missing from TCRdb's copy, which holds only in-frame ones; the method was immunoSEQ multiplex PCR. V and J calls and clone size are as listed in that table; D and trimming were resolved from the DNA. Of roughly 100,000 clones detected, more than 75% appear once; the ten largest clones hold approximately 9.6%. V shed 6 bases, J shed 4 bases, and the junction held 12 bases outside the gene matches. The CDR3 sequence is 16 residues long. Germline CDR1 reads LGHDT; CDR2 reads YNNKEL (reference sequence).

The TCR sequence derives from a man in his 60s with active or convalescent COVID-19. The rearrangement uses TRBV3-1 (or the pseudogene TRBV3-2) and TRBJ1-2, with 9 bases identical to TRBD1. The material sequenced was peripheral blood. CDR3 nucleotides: TGTGCCAGCAGAGACAGGGGGTTAGGGTCCGGCTATGGCTACACCTTC. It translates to CASRDRGLGSGYGYTF.